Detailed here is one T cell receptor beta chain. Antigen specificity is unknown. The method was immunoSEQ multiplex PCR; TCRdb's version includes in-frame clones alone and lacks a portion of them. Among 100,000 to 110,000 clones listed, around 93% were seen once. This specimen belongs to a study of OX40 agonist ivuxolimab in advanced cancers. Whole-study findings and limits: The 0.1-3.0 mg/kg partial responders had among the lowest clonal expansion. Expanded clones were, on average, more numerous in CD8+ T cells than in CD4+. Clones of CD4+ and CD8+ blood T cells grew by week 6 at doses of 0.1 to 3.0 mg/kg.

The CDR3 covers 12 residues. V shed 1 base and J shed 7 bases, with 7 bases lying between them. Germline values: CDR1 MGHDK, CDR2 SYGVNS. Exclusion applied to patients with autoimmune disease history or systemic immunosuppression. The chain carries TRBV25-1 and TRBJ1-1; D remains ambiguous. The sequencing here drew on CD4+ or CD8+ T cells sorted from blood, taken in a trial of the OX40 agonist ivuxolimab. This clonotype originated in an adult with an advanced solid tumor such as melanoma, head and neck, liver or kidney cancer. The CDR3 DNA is TGTGCCAGCAGTGAATCATTGGGTGAAGCTTTCTTT. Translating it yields CASSESLGEAFF.